The following is a T cell receptor (beta chain) sequence with its context. This receptor's antigen is unknown. Qualities for individual bases were not recorded, and no much larger clone is one base off. In Seattle, one collaborating source enrolled patients while the infection was active and tracked those patients longitudinally over the course of disease. Whole blood was collected in K2EDTA tubes by collaborating institutions according to the institutions' own protocols. Collaborator samples were shipped for TCRbeta analysis as frozen whole blood, isolated PBMCs, or DNA extracted from either sample type. This record belongs to a study of blood T cell repertoires in COVID-19 (dated by TCRdb to between 2020 and 2021). Context from the whole study: Collaborator samples came from the United States, Italy and Spain and covered acute and convalescent phases of COVID-19. Where HLA class I and class II types were available, the types were taken from metadata supplied by the sample provider, not from assay-based typing. A de-identified subject ID, COVID-19 status, age in years and sex were almost always included in the sample metadata. The material from the prospective study consisted of cDNA or gDNA derived from T cells, B-cell-depleted T cells, or PBMCs. Deeply sampled blood TCRbeta repertoires from subjects exposed to, actively infected with, or recovered from COVID-19 were included in the dataset. The repertoires were released in a freely available public database meant as a resource for research on the immune response to SARS-CoV-2. Samples were obtained from the ongoing ImmuneRACE study (first 160 participants) and from some 1,200 subjects provided by 6 global collaborators. What the research found in general, with its limitations: Clinical and demographic metadata were provided uncurated, with the amount varying by source and participant.

The germline V gene yields SGHDT for CDR1 and YYEEEE for CDR2. Counted from cysteine to phenylalanine, this CDR3 has 15 amino acids. CDR3 DNA only is kept here, 45 bases in frame from base 1. V drops 0 bases and J drops 3 bases, leaving 12 bases in between. TCRbeta CDR3 regions were amplified from genomic DNA using the immunoSEQ Assay, a bias-controlled multiplex PCR. Concerning the study's data processing: Within the assay, amplification of reference gene primers was used to estimate how many nucleated cells each sample contained. To quantify the absolute abundance of each unique TCRbeta CDR3 rearrangement, sequence reads were collapsed and filtered. For each sample, productive Simpson clonality was calculated as the square root of Simpson's diversity index over productive rearrangements. TCRdb holds this immuneACCESS table with in-frame rearrangements only. Some clones are missing; in checked studies, unresolved V genes explain under half, and the rest has no known cause. The V and J calls and clone size are taken from that table; D and trimming were inferred from the DNA. The sample includes 85,000 to 120,000 clones, with 80% to 95% observed a single time. 1.5% to 2.5% of the sample comes from the top ten.

The receptor chain draws on TRBV5-6 and TRBJ1-2; perhaps TRBD1 is the D gene, with 6 bases matching. The receptor comes from a woman aged 50 to 65 with COVID-19, enrolled during active disease. Sequences were obtained from peripheral blood. CDR3 sequence: CASSLVRDTDYGYTF. In nucleotide form, the sequence is TGTGCCAGCAGCTTGGTCAGGGACACAGACTATGGCTACACCTTC.